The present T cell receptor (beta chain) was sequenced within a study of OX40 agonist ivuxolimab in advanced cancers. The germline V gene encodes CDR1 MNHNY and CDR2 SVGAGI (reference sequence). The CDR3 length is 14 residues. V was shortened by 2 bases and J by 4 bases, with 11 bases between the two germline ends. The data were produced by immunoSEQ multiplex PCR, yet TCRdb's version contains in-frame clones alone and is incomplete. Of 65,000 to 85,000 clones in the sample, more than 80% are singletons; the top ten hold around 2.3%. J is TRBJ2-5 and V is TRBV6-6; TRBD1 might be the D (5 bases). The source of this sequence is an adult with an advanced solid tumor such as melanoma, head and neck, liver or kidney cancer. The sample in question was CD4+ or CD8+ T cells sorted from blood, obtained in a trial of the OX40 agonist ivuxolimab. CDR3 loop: CASSYRRVAETQYF. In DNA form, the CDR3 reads TGTGCCAGCAGTTACCGCAGGGTGGCAGAGACCCAGTACTTC.